This TCR beta chain was identified in a study of T cell responses to AZD1222 COVID-19 vaccine. Study-wide results and limits: Vaccine-associated CD4 TCRs ranged over spike, dominating at 160-218 and 743-854. No day 14 peak samples; only post-peak repertoires were characterized. There were mostly white British donors and more females than males, and clonal diversity was possibly underestimated.

A word on this clone: The target antigen is unknown.

Clones were sequenced by immunoSEQ multiplex PCR, and TCRdb holds only the in-frame ones, with some missing. Counted here are 100,000 to 130,000 clones, just over 90% occurring once; the ten biggest clones make up roughly 6%. Germline CDR1 LNHNV, CDR2 YYDKDF (reference sequence). This CDR3 region has 17 residues. Trimming left V 5 bases short and J 1 base short, with 18 bases between. The rearrangement uses TRBV15 and TRBJ1-3, with D possibly matching TRBD1 (5 bases). The sample in question was peripheral blood, obtained 28 days after the second AZD1222 dose. The receptor comes from an adult who received the AZD1222 COVID-19 vaccine. For the CDR3, the DNA is TGTGCCACCAGCTCCCTGTTCCCAGGGATATCTGGAAACACCATATATTTT. As protein: CATSSLFPGISGNTIYF.